These T cell receptor beta chains were read from a single sample in a study of early T cells in non-severe SARS-CoV-2 infection. TCRdb processed the 5' RACE reads anew with MiXCR; each CDR3 protein has one entry. Here the sample spans tens of thousands of distinct CDR3 sequences, approximately 5.5% being singletons. The sequenced sample consisted of whole blood. The receptor set was obtained from an adult who was a healthcare worker with PCR-confirmed SARS-CoV-2 infection or an uninfected control (not recorded which). Each CDR3 is given with its conserved first and last residue. A D gene is named only where the DNA matches it firmly. Expanded clones get a size class; other rows say once, few or many, or leave the size out.

D gene	V gene	J gene	clone size	CDR3 protein	CDR3 DNA
TRBD1	TRBV2	TRBJ1-2	-	CASSARRGQGAPGYGYTF	TGTGCCAGCAGTGCTCGACGGGGACAGGGGGCGCCTGGCTATGGCTACACCTTC
-	TRBV29-1	TRBJ1-2	many	CSTGNEGYTF	TGCAGCACAGGGAACGAGGGCTACACCTTC
-	TRBV20-1	TRBJ2-7	few	CSASAGSYYEQYF	TGCAGTGCTAGTGCGGGATCGTACTACGAGCAGTACTTC
TRBD1	TRBV20-1	TRBJ1-5	few	CSAIDRGLNNQPQHF	TGCAGTGCAATCGACAGGGGGCTTAACAATCAGCCCCAGCATTTT
-	TRBV18	TRBJ1-2	-	CASSVERQGSGYTF	TGTGCCAGCTCAGTTGAGCGGCAGGGGAGCGGCTACACCTTC
TRBD2	TRBV9	TRBJ2-5	few	CASSVHAGAGAGETQYF	TGTGCCAGCAGCGTACACGCGGGAGCGGGAGCGGGAGAGACCCAGTACTTC
-	TRBV7-2	TRBJ2-2	many	CASSFLQGYGGELFF	TGTGCCAGCAGCTTTTTACAGGGTTACGGCGGGGAGCTGTTTTTT
-	TRBV11-2	TRBJ1-5	-	CASTTTPYSNQPQHF	TGTGCCAGCACCACGACACCGTATAGCAATCAGCCCCAGCATTTT
-	TRBV7-2	TRBJ2-7	many	CASSLSLYEQYF	TGTGCCAGCAGCTTGTCCCTCTACGAGCAGTACTTC
TRBD2	TRBV7-3	TRBJ2-1	few	CASSFGDASGTGYEQFF	TGTGCCAGCAGCTTTGGGGACGCTAGCGGGACGGGATATGAGCAGTTCTTC